The 7 T cell receptor beta chains below were found in one sample sequenced in a study of regulatory T cells in long-lasting Graves disease. This sample's time point: persistent/refractory GD, antithyroid drugs over 5 years with positive TRAb. With RNA extracted from PBMCs as input, the TCR library was made. Libraries of TCR beta came from iRepertoire HTBI primers plus Arm-PCR of CDR3 regions. TCRdb independently ran MiXCR on the multiplex PCR reads; one entry per CDR3 protein. The table records roughly 490,000 distinct CDR3 sequences, 20% to 25% of them present only once. The material was peripheral blood mononuclear cells (PBMCs), obtained when the disease was refractory, from a patient treated with antithyroid drugs. The receptors stem from a female donor with Graves disease.

This clonotype appeared many times. A read error may account for a junction end that differs from germline. The CDR3 coding sequence is TGTGCCAGCAGTCACTCGGGTGGAAACTATGGCTACACCTTC. As protein: CASSHSGGNYGYTF. J is TRBJ1-2 and V is TRBV6-5; D unresolved. Germline V gene lookup returns CDR1 MNHEY and CDR2 SVGAGI. The CDR3 sequence is 14 residues long.

Ten or more counts support this clonotype. The rearrangement uses TRBV27 and TRBJ2-7; no clear D. Germline V gene sequence: CDR1 MNHEY, CDR2 SMNVEV (reference sequence). Trimming shortened V by 6 bases and J by 0 bases, and 12 bases separated the two germline ends. The CDR3 runs to 14 residues. The CDR3 DNA is TGTGCCAGCAGAATGGTTCCGGTCTCCTACGAGCAGTACTTC. It translates to CASRMVPVSYEQYF.

This chain uses TRBV20-1 with TRBJ2-2; D gene unclear. CDR3 size: 15 residues. Germline loops: CDR1 DFQATT, CDR2 SNEGSKA (reference sequence). The germline V and J ends were trimmed by 6 bases and 2 bases, with 16 bases remaining between them. The CDR3 region is CSALTQVFNTGELFF. As DNA, the CDR3 is TGCAGTGCCCTTACCCAAGTCTTCAACACCGGGGAGCTGTTTTTT.

The chain links TRBV5-5 to TRBJ1-2; no firm D call. V was shortened by 2 bases and J by 4 bases, with 9 bases between the two germline ends. The CDR3 is made up of 13 amino acids. Germline V gene data show CDR1 as SGHKS and CDR2 as YYEKEE (reference sequence). This CDR3 is CASSFLSAYGYTF. CDR3 DNA: TGTGCCAGCAGCTTCCTCTCAGCCTATGGCTACACCTTC.

This clonotype was recorded many times. The chain employs TRBV2 and TRBJ2-2; 12 nucleotides line up with TRBD2. CDR3 size: 17 residues. V was pared by 4 bases and J by 1 base, with 4 bases of the junction left unmatched. Germline CDR1 reads SNHLY; CDR2 reads FYNNEI. The CDR3 loop is CASSVLGLAGNTGELFF. The CDR3 DNA reads TGTGCCAGCAGTGTTCTGGGACTAGCGGGGAACACCGGGGAGCTGTTTTTT.

This clonotype was picked up a small number of times. This chain joins TRBV7-2 and TRBJ2-2; D may correspond to TRBD1 or TRBD2 (5 bases each). The CDR3 has 16 amino acids. Germline CDR1 is SGHTA and CDR2 is FQGNSA. V gave up 2 bases and J gave up 6 bases, with 16 bases separating them. CDR3 region: CASSLRAPGTAGELFF. CDR3 in DNA: TGTGCCAGCAGCTTACGGGCGCCAGGGACCGCCGGGGAGCTGTTTTTT.

The chain joins TRBV3-1 to TRBJ1-6, with D perhaps TRBD1 (6 bases). The CDR3 is 14 amino acids. Trimming took 4 bases from V and 8 from J, leaving 12 bases between them. The V gene's germline CDR1 is LGHDT and CDR2 YNNKEL (reference sequence). The CDR3 DNA is TGTGCCAGCAGCCCCAGGGGTCGGGATTCACCCCTCCACTTT. Translating gives CASSPRGRDSPLHF.